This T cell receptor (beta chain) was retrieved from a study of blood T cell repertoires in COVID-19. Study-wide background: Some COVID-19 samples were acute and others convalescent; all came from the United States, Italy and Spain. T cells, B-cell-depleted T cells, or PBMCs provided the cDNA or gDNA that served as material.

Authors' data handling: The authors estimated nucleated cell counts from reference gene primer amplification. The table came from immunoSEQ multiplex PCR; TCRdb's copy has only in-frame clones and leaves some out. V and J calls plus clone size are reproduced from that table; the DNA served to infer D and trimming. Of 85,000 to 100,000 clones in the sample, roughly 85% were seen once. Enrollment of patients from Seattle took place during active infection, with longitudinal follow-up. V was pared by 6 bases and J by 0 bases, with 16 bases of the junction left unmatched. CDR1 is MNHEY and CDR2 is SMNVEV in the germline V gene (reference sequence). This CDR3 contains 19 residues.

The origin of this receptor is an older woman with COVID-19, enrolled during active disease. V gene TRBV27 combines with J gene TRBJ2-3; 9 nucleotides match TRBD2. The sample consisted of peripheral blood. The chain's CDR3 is CASSHRTPLAGTSTDTQYF. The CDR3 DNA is TGTGCCAGCAGCCACCGTACCCCGCTAGCGGGGACTAGCACAGATACGCAGTATTTT.